The 22 T cell receptor beta chains reported below all come from one sample, sequenced in a study of cytomegalovirus exposure and HLA in healthy donors. Vbeta (60) and Jbeta (13) primers were used in the PCR. Clones were sequenced by immunoSEQ multiplex PCR, and TCRdb holds only the in-frame ones, with some missing. The data show 180,000 or so clones, approximately 83% seen once. Material for sequencing was PBMCs. These receptors were taken from a man younger than 35 in good health and CMV-seropositive.

This clone occurred once. The chain recombines TRBV20-1 with TRBJ2-5; D is unclear. V was trimmed by 2 bases and J by 4 bases, leaving 5 bases between them. The germline V gene encodes CDR1 DFQATT and CDR2 SNEGSKA (reference sequence). CDR3 length: 11 residues. The CDR3 DNA follows: TGCAGTGCTAGAACCGGAGAGACCCAGTACTTC. Translation: CSARTGETQYF.

The genes are TRBV10-3 and TRBJ1-3; 8 bases are shared with TRBD1. Germline CDR1 ENHRY, CDR2 SYGVKD. Losses at the gene ends were 7 bases for V and 2 bases for J; bases not matched to a gene: 10. The CDR3 covers 16 residues. The CDR3: CAITPGQTGAGNTIYF. Written as DNA, the CDR3 is TGTGCCATCACCCCGGGGCAGACAGGGGCTGGAAACACCATATATTTT.

The rearrangement joins TRBV29-1 to TRBJ2-5; 7 positions match TRBD1. Germline CDR1 SQVTM, CDR2 ANQGSEA. Trimming cost V 3 bases and J 5 bases; bases outside gene matches: 9. The CDR3 contains 14 residues. CDR3 in DNA: TGCAGCGTTGATGGACAGGCAGGCGGGGAGACCCAGTACTTC. This gives the protein CSVDGQAGGETQYF.

The chain has TRBV27 and TRBJ2-3; 10 bases align to TRBD1. Losses at the gene ends were 3 bases for V and 7 bases for J; bases not matched to a gene: 4. The germline CDR1 and CDR2 sequences are MNHEY and SMNVEV (reference sequence). This CDR3 has 14 amino acids. In DNA, the CDR3 is TGTGCCAGCAGTTTGCGGACAGGGGGAAATACGCAGTATTTT. Residues: CASSLRTGGNTQYF.

In DNA, the CDR3 is TGTGCCAGCAGCTCCGCAAGCGGGGGGGCCTACAATGAGCAGTTCTTC. It yields the protein CASSSASGGAYNEQFF. The chain joins TRBV5-4 to TRBJ2-1; TRBD2 matches at 10 bases. The germline CDR1 and CDR2 sequences are SGHNT and YYREEE (reference sequence). V lost 3 bases and J lost 2; bases outside the gene matches: 5. This CDR3 has 16 amino acids. Filled out from reference TRBV5-4 and TRBJ2-1, the complete variable domain reads ETGVTQSPTHLIKTRGQQVTLRCSSQSGHNTVSWYQQALGQGPQFIFQYYREEENGRGNFPPRFSGLQFPNYSSELNVNALELDDSALYLCASSSASGGAYNEQFFGPGTRLTVL.

This chain links TRBV27 with TRBJ2-5, with TRBD1 identical over 8 bases. The V and J ends lost 6 bases and 2 bases, in that order; junction bases with no gene match: 8. CDR3 length equals 15 residues. In germline, CDR1 is MNHEY, CDR2 SMNVEV (reference sequence). The CDR3 region has the DNA TGTGCCAGCAGCCCCACTACAGGGGGGCAAGAGACCCAGTACTTC. Amino acids: CASSPTTGGQETQYF.

The chain couples TRBV11-2 to TRBJ1-1; tentatively, D is TRBD1 (5 bases). The V end lost 6 bases, the J end lost 0 bases, and 8 bases lay between the germline ends. The germline gives CDR1 SGHAT, CDR2 FQNNGV. This CDR3 is 13 amino acids long. CDR3 bases: TGTGCCAGCAGGGGCAGGGTGAACACTGAAGCTTTCTTT. It translates to CASRGRVNTEAFF.

The chain combines TRBV4-1 with TRBJ2-1; 7 nucleotides match TRBD2. Germline V gene data show CDR1 as MGHRA and CDR2 as YSYEKL. The CDR3 totals 14 residues. V lost 1 base to trimming and J lost 10 bases; unmatched junction nucleotides: 7. The CDR3 DNA sequence: TGCGCCAGCAGCCAAGTGGGGGGGAGAACAGAGCAGTTCTTC. Translated: CASSQVGGRTEQFF.

The rearrangement joins TRBV30 to TRBJ1-4; 9 bases match TRBD1. In germline, CDR1 is GTSNPN, CDR2 SVGIG (reference sequence). Losses at the gene ends were 3 bases for V and 7 bases for J; bases not matched to a gene: 12. The CDR3 length is 16 residues. The CDR3 coding sequence is TGTGCCTGGAGACCTAAACCGGGACAGGGTATTGAAAAACTGTTTTTT. Protein product: CAWRPKPGQGIEKLFF.

The gene calls are TRBV13 and TRBJ2-5, with D hard to call. V gave up 5 bases and J gave up 2 bases, with 12 bases separating them. The CDR3 contains 14 residues. Germline-derived CDR1 and CDR2 are PRHDT and FYEKMQ (reference sequence). CDR3 bases: TGTGCCAGCAGCCCCAACTCCACGCAAGAGACCCAGTACTTC. It translates to CASSPNSTQETQYF.

The chain joins TRBV11-2 to TRBJ1-1; a possible D gene is TRBD1 (6 bases). This CDR3 has 15 residues. Trimming stripped 4 bases from V and 4 bases from J, with 16 bases between. Germline V lookup: CDR1 SGHAT, CDR2 FQNNGV. CDR3 DNA sequence: TGTGCCAGCAGCTCACAGGGTTTTGGGGGCACTGAAGCTTTCTTT. Protein: CASSSQGFGGTEAFF.

This chain uses TRBV15 with TRBJ2-4; D perhaps matches TRBD2 (5 bases). From germline, CDR1 is LNHNV and CDR2 YYDKDF (reference sequence). V lost 1 base, J lost 5 bases, and 12 bases lay in between. CDR3 length: 15 amino acids. Here the CDR3 DNA reads TGTGCCACCAGCAGAGGGGGAGCAACTCAAAACATTCAGTACTTC. It is translated as CATSRGGATQNIQYF.

CDR3 loop: CASSLGWTGDEQYF. CDR3 nucleotide sequence: TGTGCCAGCAGCCTAGGCTGGACAGGGGACGAGCAGTACTTC. J is TRBJ2-7 and V is TRBV27; 9 positions match TRBD1. J was trimmed by 5 bases and V by 6 bases; bases with no gene match: 8. CDR1 and CDR2 from the germline V gene are MNHEY and SMNVEV (reference sequence). CDR3 size: 14 residues.

The chain employs TRBV2 and TRBJ2-2; D may be TRBD1 (5 bases). Germline-derived CDR1 and CDR2 are SNHLY and FYNNEI. The length of the CDR3 is 12 residues. Trimming took 7 bases from V and 5 from J, leaving 8 bases between them. CDR3 DNA sequence: TGTGCCAGCACCAGGGTAACCGGGGAGCTGTTTTTT. Residues: CASTRVTGELFF.

The chain joins TRBV19 to TRBJ2-7; D is possibly TRBD2 (7 bases). CDR3 length: 15 amino acids. Looked up from germline, CDR1 is LNHDA and CDR2 is SQIVND (reference sequence). The V end lost 6 bases, the J end lost 6 bases, and 21 bases lay between the germline ends. This CDR3 is CASSENRASSGEQYF. CDR3 DNA: TGTGCCAGTAGCGAAAACAGGGCCTCTAGCGGCGAGCAGTACTTC.

This chain links TRBV27 with TRBJ2-5; maybe TRBD1 (5 bases). V lost 3 bases and J 4 bases, leaving 12 bases between the germline ends. The CDR3 spans 14 residues. Germline CDR1 and CDR2: MNHEY and SMNVEV (reference sequence). The CDR3, as DNA: TGTGCCAGCAGTTTGGGGCAGGGTGGAGAGACCCAGTACTTC. Translation: CASSLGQGGETQYF.

This chain joins TRBV7-9 and TRBJ2-1; possible D gene TRBD2, 5 bases. V gave up 5 bases and J gave up 3 bases, with 17 bases separating them. The CDR3 runs 16 residues. The germline gives CDR1 SEHNR, CDR2 FQNEAQ (reference sequence). In nucleotides, the CDR3 is TGTGCCAGCAGCCCTTATTCTGGAGAGGGCTACAATGAGCAGTTCTTC. It specifies CASSPYSGEGYNEQFF.

The rearrangement links TRBV2 to TRBJ2-1, with D possibly TRBD2 on 5 matching bases. Germline V gives CDR1 SNHLY, CDR2 FYNNEI. Trimming shortened V by 9 bases and J by 5 bases, and 11 bases separated the two germline ends. The CDR3 length is 12 residues. The DNA of the CDR3 is TGTGCCAGTTCCGGGGATAACAATGAGCAGTTCTTC. Amino acid sequence: CASSGDNNEQFF.

The chain has TRBV7-9 and TRBJ2-5; unclear D gene. The V end was cut by 2 bases, the J end by 1 base, with 8 bases between. In germline, CDR1 is SEHNR, CDR2 FQNEAQ (reference sequence). The CDR3 spans 14 residues. This CDR3 is CASSLFATQETQYF. CDR3 coding DNA: TGTGCCAGCAGCTTATTCGCTACCCAAGAGACCCAGTACTTC. Variable domain in full (rest from reference TRBV7-9 and TRBJ2-5): DTGVSQNPRHKITKRGQNVTFRCDPISEHNRLYWYRQTLGQGPEFLTYFQNEAQLEKSRLLSDRFSAERPKGSFSTLEIQRTEQGDSAMYLCASSLFATQETQYFGPGTRLLVL.

This chain joins TRBV7-3 and TRBJ2-5; D is uncertain. CDR1 and CDR2 (germline): SGHTA, FQGTGA. The CDR3 is made up of 14 amino acids. V lost 2 bases, J lost 4 bases, and 11 bases lay in between. Here the CDR3 reads CASSLGPGLETQYF. In DNA, the CDR3 is TGTGCCAGCAGCTTAGGCCCGGGTTTAGAGACCCAGTACTTC.

The chain joins TRBV5-4 to TRBJ2-5, with a tentative D call TRBD1 (6 bases). The J call could be wrong; TRBJ2-7 is a better fit for the DNA end. The CDR3 spans 13 residues. The germline V gene encodes CDR1 SGHNT and CDR2 YYREEE (reference sequence). CDR3 nucleotide sequence: TGTGCCAGCAGCCGATGGACAGCGTACGAGCAGTACTTC. Translating it yields CASSRWTAYEQYF.

This chain connects TRBV9 to TRBJ2-5, with D possibly matching TRBD1 (6 bases). CDR1 is SGDLS and CDR2 is YYNGEE in the germline V gene. The CDR3 is 13 residues long. The V end lost 4 bases, the J end lost 10 bases, and 17 bases lay between the germline ends. CDR3 protein: CASSNRPRGGQYF. CDR3 nucleotide sequence: TGTGCCAGCAGCAATCGACCACGAGGGGGCCAGTACTTC.